This T cell receptor beta chain is from a study of CXCR3-negative and CXCR3-positive naive CD8 T cells. Across the study: Each library gave roughly 1.5 +/- 0.3 million of 140 million or so TRB reads.

The authors made the TRB cDNA libraries by 5' RACE using UMI labels. TCRdb reprocessed the 5' RACE reads; each CDR3 protein has one entry and no DNA is given. In total, the table holds 45,000 to 55,000 distinct CDR3 sequences. Notes on the study in general: Naive CXCR3-negative and CXCR3-positive cells had similar TRBV-TRBJ usage; memory differed. Cryopreservation partially lowered CXCR3 expression, so most assays used fresh PBMCs.

As to this clonotype: Its antigen is still unknown.

Sorts performed in triplicate captured 250,000 to 350,000 cells each from every CD8+ T cell subset. The clonotype comes from a human donor in good health. Some clones in this sample may be carry-over from other donors' samples. The sample consisted of memory CD8+ T cells from blood.

This chain's CDR3 is CASSSSEASTDTQYF. This sequence joins TRBV7-3 and TRBJ2-3. CDR1 is SGHTA and CDR2 is FQGTGA in the germline V gene. The CDR3 loop spans 15 amino acids.